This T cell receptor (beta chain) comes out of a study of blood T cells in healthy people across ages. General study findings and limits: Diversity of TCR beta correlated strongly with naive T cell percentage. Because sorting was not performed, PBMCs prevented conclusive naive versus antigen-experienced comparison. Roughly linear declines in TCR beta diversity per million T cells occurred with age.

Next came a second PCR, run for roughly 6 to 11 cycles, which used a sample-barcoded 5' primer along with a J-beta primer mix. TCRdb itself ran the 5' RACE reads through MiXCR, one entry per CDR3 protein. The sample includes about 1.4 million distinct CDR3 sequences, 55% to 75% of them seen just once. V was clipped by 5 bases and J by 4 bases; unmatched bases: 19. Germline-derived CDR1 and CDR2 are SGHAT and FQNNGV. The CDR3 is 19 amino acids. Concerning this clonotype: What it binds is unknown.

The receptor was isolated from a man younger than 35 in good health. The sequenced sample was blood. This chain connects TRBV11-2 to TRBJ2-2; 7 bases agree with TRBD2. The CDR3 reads CASSADPYGGGGSTGELFF. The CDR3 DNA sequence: TGTGCCAGCAGCGCAGACCCCTATGGTGGCGGGGGTTCCACCGGGGAGCTGTTTTTT.